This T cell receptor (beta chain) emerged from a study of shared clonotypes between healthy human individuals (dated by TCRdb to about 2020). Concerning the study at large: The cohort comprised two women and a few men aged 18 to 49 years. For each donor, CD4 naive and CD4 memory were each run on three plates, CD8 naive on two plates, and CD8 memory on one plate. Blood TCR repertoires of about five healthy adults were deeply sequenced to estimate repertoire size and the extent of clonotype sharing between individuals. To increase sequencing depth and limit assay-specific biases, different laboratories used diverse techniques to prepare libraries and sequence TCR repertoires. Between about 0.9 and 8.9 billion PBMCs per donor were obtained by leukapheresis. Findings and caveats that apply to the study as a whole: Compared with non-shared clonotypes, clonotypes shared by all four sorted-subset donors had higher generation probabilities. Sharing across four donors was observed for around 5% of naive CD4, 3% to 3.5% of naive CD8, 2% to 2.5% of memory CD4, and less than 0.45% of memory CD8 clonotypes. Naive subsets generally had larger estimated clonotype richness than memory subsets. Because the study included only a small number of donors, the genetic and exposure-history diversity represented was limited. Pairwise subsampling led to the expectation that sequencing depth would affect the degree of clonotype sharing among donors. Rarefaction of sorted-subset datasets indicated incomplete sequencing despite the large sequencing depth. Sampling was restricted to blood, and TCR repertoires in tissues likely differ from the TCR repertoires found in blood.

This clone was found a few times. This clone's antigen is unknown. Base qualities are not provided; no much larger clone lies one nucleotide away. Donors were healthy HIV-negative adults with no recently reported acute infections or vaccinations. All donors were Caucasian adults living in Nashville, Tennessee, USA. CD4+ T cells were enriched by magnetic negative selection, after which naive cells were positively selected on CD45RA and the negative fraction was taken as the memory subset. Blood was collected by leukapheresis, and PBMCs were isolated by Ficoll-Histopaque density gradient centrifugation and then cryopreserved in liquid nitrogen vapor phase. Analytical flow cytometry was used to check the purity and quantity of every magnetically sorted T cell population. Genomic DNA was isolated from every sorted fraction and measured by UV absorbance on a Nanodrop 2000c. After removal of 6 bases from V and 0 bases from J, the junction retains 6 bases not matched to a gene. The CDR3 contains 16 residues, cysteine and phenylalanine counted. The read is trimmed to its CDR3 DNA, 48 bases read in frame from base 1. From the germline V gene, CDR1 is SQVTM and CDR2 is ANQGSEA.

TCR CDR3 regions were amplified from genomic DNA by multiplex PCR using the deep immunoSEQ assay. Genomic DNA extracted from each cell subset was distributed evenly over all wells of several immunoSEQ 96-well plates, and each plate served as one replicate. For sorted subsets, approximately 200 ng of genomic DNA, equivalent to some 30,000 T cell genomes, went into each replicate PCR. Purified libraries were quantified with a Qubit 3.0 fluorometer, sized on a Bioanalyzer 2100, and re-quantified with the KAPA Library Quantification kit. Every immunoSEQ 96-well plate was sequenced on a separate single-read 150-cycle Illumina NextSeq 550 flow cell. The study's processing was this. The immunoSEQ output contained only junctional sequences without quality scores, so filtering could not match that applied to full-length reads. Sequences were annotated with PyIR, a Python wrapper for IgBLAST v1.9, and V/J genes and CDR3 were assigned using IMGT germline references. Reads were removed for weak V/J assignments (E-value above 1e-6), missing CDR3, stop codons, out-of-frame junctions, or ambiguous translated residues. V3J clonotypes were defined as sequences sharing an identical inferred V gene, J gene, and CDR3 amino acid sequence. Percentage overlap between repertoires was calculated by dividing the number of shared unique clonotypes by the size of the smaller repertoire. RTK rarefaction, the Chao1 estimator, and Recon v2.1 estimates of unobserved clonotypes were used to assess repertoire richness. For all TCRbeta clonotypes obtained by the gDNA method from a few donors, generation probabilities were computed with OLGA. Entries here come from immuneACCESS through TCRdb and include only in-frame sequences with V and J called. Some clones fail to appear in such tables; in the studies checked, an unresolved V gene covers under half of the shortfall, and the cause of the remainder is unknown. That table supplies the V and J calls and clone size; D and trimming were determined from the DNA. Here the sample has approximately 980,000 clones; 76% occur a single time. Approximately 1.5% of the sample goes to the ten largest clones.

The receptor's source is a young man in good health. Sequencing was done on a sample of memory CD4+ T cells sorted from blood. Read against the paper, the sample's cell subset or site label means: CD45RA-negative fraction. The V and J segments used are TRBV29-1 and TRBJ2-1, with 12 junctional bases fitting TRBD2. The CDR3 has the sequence CSVGGLAGSSYNEQFF. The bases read TGCAGCGTGGGGGGACTAGCGGGCAGCTCCTACAATGAGCAGTTCTTC.